Presented here are 5 T cell receptor beta chains from one specimen sequenced in a study of patients and donors after allogeneic stem cell transplantation. TCRdb analysed the RT-PCR reads with MiXCR anew, one entry per CDR3 protein. The table lists roughly 190,000 distinct CDR3 sequences, 41% of them singletons. The sample consisted of blood, either unsorted or a sorted T cell fraction (not recorded which). These receptors were obtained from a human donor who was either an allogeneic HSCT recipient or a stem cell or donor lymphocyte infusion donor (not recorded which). It is not recorded whose cells these are; they may come from a transplant donor.

The rearrangement links TRBV5-1 to TRBJ2-1, with TRBD2 identical over 10 bases. The germline gives CDR1 SGHRS, CDR2 YFSETQ. Trimming took 6 bases from V and 10 from J; bases not matched to a gene: 10. The CDR3 has 14 residues. The CDR3 loop reads CASTEREGRGEQFF. In DNA form, the CDR3 reads TGCGCCAGCACCGAGCGGGAGGGCCGAGGGGAGCAGTTCTTC. The full variable domain, completed using reference TRBV5-1 and TRBJ2-1, is KAGVTQTPRYLIKTRGQQVTLSCSPISGHRSVSWYQQTPGQGLQFLFEYFSETQRNKGNFPGRFSGRQFSNSRSEMNVSTLELGDSALYLCASTEREGRGEQFFGPGTRLTVL.

There are a few counts of this clonotype. The gene calls are TRBV7-3 and TRBJ1-1; TRBD1 aligns across 10 bases. J was trimmed by 0 bases and V by 4 bases; bases with no gene match: 8. The CDR3 loop spans 17 amino acids. Per germline, CDR1 SGHTA and CDR2 FQGTGA. Here the CDR3 reads CASSSLRDRGMNTEAFF. CDR3 sequence (DNA): TGTGCCAGCAGCTCACTCCGGGACAGGGGCATGAACACTGAAGCTTTCTTT. Filled out from reference TRBV7-3 and TRBJ1-1, the complete variable domain reads GAGVSQTPSNKVTEKGKYVELRCDPISGHTALYWYRQSLGQGPEFLIYFQGTGAADDSGLPNDRFFAVRPEGSVSTLKIQRTERGDSAVYLCASSSLRDRGMNTEAFFGQGTRLTVV.

The chain has TRBV12-3 or TRBV12-4 and TRBJ2-3; 9 positions agree with TRBD2. The V and J ends lost 6 bases and 4 bases, in that order; junction bases with no gene match: 5. This CDR3 has 14 residues. The CDR3 reads CASRIAGEADTQYF. In DNA, the CDR3 is TGTGCCAGCAGAATAGCGGGAGAGGCAGATACGCAGTATTTT.

This clonotype was detected a few times. V is TRBV5-1 and J is TRBJ1-1; no clear D. Per the germline V gene, CDR1 is SGHRS and CDR2 is YFSETQ. The CDR3 sequence is 13 residues long. Trimming removed 0 bases from V and 6 bases from J, with 9 bases in between. CDR3 protein: CASSLAGVSEAFF. CDR3 nucleotide sequence: TGCGCCAGCAGCTTGGCCGGGGTTTCTGAAGCTTTCTTT.

This rearrangement joins TRBV12-3 or TRBV12-4 to TRBJ1-1; D is unclear. The CDR3 is 14 residues long. Trimming removed 6 bases at V and 3 bases at J, with 14 bases between. CDR3 protein: CASSPAWGDTEAFF. In DNA, the CDR3 is TGTGCCAGCAGCCCAGCATGGGGAGACACTGAAGCTTTCTTT.